Each of the 12 T cell receptor beta chains below was sequenced from the same sample in a study of CD8 T cells in Susac syndrome. Random hexamers were used to reverse transcribe the RNA input (about 0.5 to 1 ug). TCRdb reanalysed the immunoSEQ multiplex PCR reads using MiXCR and keeps one entry per CDR3 protein. The sample holds 180,000 or so distinct CDR3 sequences, 85% to 95% seen once. Material: CD4+ T cells from PBMCs. The receptors here all came from a human donor in good health.

V gene TRBV20-1 combines with J gene TRBJ2-3, with 14 bases identical to TRBD2. J gave up 4 bases and V 6 bases, and 12 bases lay outside the gene matches. The germline V gene encodes CDR1 DFQATT and CDR2 SNEGSKA (reference sequence). This CDR3 has 17 amino acids. The CDR3 protein is CSAQSWGLAGVADTQYF. DNA of the CDR3: TGCAGTGCCCAATCATGGGGACTAGCGGGAGTTGCAGATACGCAGTATTTT.

The CDR3 protein is CASSQVDRAEAFF. In nucleotides, the CDR3 is TGCGCCAGCAGCCAAGTGGACAGGGCTGAAGCTTTCTTT. V is TRBV4-1 and J is TRBJ1-1; 8 nucleotides match TRBD1. The ends lost 1 base at V and 6 bases at J; junction bases unmatched: 1. From germline, CDR1 is MGHRA and CDR2 YSYEKL. The length of the CDR3 is 13 residues.

This chain joins TRBV5-1 and TRBJ2-1, with a weak D call TRBD2 (5 bases). This CDR3 comprises 15 residues. Germline CDR1 SGHRS, CDR2 YFSETQ. V dropped 0 bases and J dropped 7 bases, with 14 bases sitting between them. The CDR3: CASSLGEGQQNEQFF. CDR3 bases: TGCGCCAGCAGCTTGGGTGAGGGCCAACAGAATGAGCAGTTCTTC.

This chain joins TRBV6-5 and TRBJ2-7; TRBD1 or TRBD2 may be the D gene (5 bases each). The length of the CDR3 is 14 residues. Trimming removed 6 bases at V and 6 bases at J, with 18 bases between. Looked up from germline, CDR1 is MNHEY and CDR2 is SVGAGI. This CDR3 reads CASSPRGPWGEQYF. For the CDR3, the DNA is TGTGCCAGCAGCCCACGGGGACCCTGGGGCGAGCAGTACTTC.

The gene calls are TRBV3-1 and TRBJ1-5; no reliable D call. The V gene's germline CDR1 is LGHDT and CDR2 YNNKEL (reference sequence). V lost 0 bases and J 8 bases, leaving 14 bases between the germline ends. The CDR3 consists of 15 residues. In DNA, the CDR3 is TGTGCCAGCAGCCAAGAAGGAGTGGGCGGTGAGCCCCAGCATTTT. Translating gives CASSQEGVGGEPQHF.

CDR3 nucleotide sequence: TGCAGCGTGACCGGCAGGGGAGATCAGCCCCAGCATTTT. It codes for CSVTGRGDQPQHF. V and J are TRBV29-1 and TRBJ1-5; a possible D gene is TRBD1 (6 bases). V was pared by 6 bases and J by 5 bases, with 14 bases between. There are 13 residues in the CDR3. Germline loops: CDR1 SQVTM, CDR2 ANQGSEA. Filled out from reference TRBV29-1 and TRBJ1-5, the complete variable domain reads SAVISQKPSRDICQRGTSLTIQCQVDSQVTMMFWYRQQPGQSLTLIATANQGSEATYESGFVIDKFPISRPNLTFSTLTVSNMSPEDSSIYLCSVTGRGDQPQHFGDGTRLSIL.

This chain joins TRBV27 and TRBJ2-3; D call uncertain. Germline-derived CDR1 and CDR2 are MNHEY and SMNVEV (reference sequence). The CDR3 contains 14 residues. Trimming left V 7 bases short and J 2 bases short, with 13 bases between. The CDR3 spells CASTLRPFTDTQYF. CDR3 DNA: TGTGCCAGCACCCTAAGACCATTCACAGATACGCAGTATTTT.

The genes are TRBV7-3 and TRBJ2-1; 7 nucleotides line up with TRBD2. There are 15 residues in the CDR3. Germline V gives CDR1 SGHTA, CDR2 FQGTGA. Trimming took 5 bases from V and 1 from J; bases not matched to a gene: 5. Here the CDR3 reads CASSALLASYNEQFF. The CDR3 DNA is TGTGCCAGCAGCGCCCTACTAGCGTCCTACAATGAGCAGTTCTTC.

This chain links TRBV2 with TRBJ2-7; TRBD2 might be the D (6 bases). Deletions cut 2 bases from V and 2 bases from J, with 13 bases between. In germline, CDR1 is SNHLY, CDR2 FYNNEI. CDR3 length: 15 residues. The CDR3 loop reads CASSERRDSTYEQYF. The CDR3 DNA follows: TGTGCCAGCAGTGAAAGGAGGGACTCAACCTACGAGCAGTACTTC.

The chain combines TRBV30 with TRBJ2-1; tentatively, D is TRBD2 (6 bases). Germline V gene sequence: CDR1 GTSNPN, CDR2 SVGIG (reference sequence). Deletions cut 5 bases from V and 4 bases from J, with 9 bases between. The CDR3 contains 12 residues. In DNA form, the CDR3 reads TGTGCCTGGTCGGGGGAATACAATGAGCAGTTCTTC. Translation gives CAWSGEYNEQFF.

The rearrangement uses TRBV20-1 and TRBJ2-1; D may be TRBD2 (6 bases). This CDR3 contains 13 residues. The V end was cut by 3 bases, the J end by 7 bases, with 13 bases between. Germline assignment: CDR1 DFQATT and CDR2 SNEGSKA (reference sequence). The CDR3 DNA follows: TGCAGTGCTAGCTACGGGAGAGGGAATGAGCAGTTCTTC. Protein sequence: CSASYGRGNEQFF.

The chain carries TRBV29-1 and TRBJ2-7; TRBD2 might be the D (6 bases). This CDR3 is built from 13 residues. V shed 6 bases and J shed 4 bases, with 16 bases lying between them. Germline V gene lookup returns CDR1 SQVTM and CDR2 ANQGSEA. The CDR3 sequence: CSVTDGGAYEQYF. The CDR3 nucleotides read TGCAGCGTCACCGACGGGGGTGCGTACGAGCAGTACTTC.